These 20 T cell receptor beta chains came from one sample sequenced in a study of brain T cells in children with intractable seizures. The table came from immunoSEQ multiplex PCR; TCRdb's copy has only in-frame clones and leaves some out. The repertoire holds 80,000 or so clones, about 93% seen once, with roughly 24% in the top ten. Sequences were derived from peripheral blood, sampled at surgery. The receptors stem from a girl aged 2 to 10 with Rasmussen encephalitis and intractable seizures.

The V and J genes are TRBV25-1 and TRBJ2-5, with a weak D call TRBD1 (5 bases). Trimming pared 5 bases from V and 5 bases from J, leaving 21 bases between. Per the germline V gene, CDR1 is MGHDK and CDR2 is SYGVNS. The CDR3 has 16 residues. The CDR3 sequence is CASSPMGQGGWETQYF. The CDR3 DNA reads TGTGCCAGCAGTCCTATGGGGCAGGGCGGTTGGGAGACCCAGTACTTC.

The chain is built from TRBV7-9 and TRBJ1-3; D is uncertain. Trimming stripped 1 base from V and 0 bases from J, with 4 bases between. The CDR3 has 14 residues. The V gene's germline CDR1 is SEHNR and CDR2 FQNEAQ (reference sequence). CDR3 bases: TGTGCCAGCAGCTTAGTTACCTCTGGAAACACCATATATTTT. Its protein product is CASSLVTSGNTIYF. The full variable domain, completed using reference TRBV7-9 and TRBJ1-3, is DTGVSQNPRHKITKRGQNVTFRCDPISEHNRLYWYRQTLGQGPEFLTYFQNEAQLEKSRLLSDRFSAERPKGSFSTLEIQRTEQGDSAMYLCASSLVTSGNTIYFGEGSWLTVV.

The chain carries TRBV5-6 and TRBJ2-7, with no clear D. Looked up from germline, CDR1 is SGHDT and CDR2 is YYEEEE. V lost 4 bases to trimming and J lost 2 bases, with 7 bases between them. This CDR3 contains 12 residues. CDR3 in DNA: TGTGCCAGCAGCAGGGCGACCTACGAGCAGTACTTC. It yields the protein CASSRATYEQYF. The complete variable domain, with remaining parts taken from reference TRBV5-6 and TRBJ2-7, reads DAGVTQSPTHLIKTRGQQVTLRCSPKSGHDTVSWYQQALGQGPQFIFQYYEEEERQRGNFPDRFSGHQFPNYSSELNVNALLLGDSALYLCASSRATYEQYFGPGTRLTVT.

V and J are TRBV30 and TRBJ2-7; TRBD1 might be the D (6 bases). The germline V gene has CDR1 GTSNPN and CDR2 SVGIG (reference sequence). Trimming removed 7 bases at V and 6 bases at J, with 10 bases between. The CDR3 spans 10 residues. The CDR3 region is CASGRGEQYF. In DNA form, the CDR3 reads TGTGCCTCGGGCAGGGGCGAGCAGTACTTC.

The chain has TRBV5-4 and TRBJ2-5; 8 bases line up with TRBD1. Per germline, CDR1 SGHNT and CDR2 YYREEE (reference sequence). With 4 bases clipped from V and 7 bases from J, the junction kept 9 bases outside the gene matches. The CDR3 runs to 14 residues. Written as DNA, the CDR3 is TGTGCCAGCAGCCTGCGGCAGGGGGCTGGGACCCAGTACTTC. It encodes CASSLRQGAGTQYF.

As DNA, the CDR3 is TGTGCCAGCAGTCCGGACAGGGGGTATGGAAACACCATATATTTT. Translation gives CASSPDRGYGNTIYF. J is TRBJ1-3 and V is TRBV6-5; 10 bases align to TRBD1. Germline CDR1 MNHEY, CDR2 SVGAGI. The CDR3 is 15 amino acids. With 5 bases clipped from V and 3 bases from J, the junction kept 4 bases outside the gene matches.

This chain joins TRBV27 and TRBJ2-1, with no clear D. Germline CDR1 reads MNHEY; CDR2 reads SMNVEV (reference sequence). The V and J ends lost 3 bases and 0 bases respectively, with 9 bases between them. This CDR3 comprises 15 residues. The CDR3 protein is CASSFATSSYNEQFF. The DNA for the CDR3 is TGTGCCAGCAGTTTCGCTACAAGCTCCTACAATGAGCAGTTCTTC.

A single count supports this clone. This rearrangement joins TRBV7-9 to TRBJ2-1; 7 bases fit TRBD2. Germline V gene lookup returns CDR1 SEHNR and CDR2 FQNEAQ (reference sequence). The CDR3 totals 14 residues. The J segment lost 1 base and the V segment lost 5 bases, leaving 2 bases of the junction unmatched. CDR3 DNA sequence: TGTGCCAGCAGCCCACTAGCGTCCTACAATGAGCAGTTCTTC. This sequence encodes CASSPLASYNEQFF.

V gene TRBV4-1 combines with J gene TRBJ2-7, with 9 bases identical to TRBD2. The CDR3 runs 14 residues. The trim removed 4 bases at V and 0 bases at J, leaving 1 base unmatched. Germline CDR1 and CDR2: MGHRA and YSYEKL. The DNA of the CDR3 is TGCGCCAGCAGCCCAGCGGGAGGCTCCTACGAGCAGTACTTC. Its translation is CASSPAGGSYEQYF.

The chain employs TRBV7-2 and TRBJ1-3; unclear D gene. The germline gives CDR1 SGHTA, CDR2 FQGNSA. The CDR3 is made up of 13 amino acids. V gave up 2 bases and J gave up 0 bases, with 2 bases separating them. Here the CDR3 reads CASSLSSGNTIYF. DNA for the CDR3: TGTGCCAGCAGCTTAAGCTCTGGAAACACCATATATTTT.

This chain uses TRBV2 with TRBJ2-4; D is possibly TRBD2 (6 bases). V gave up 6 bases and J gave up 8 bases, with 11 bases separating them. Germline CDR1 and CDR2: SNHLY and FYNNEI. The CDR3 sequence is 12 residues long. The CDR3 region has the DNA TGTGCCAGCAGGGGAGGAGCGGACATTCAGTACTTC. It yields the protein CASRGGADIQYF.

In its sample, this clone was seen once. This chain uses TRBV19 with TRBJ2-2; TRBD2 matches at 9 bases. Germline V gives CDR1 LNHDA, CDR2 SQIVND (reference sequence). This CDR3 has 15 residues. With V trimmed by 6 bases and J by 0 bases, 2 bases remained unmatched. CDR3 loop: CASSQRGANTGELFF. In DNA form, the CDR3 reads TGTGCCAGTAGCCAGCGGGGGGCGAACACCGGGGAGCTGTTTTTT.

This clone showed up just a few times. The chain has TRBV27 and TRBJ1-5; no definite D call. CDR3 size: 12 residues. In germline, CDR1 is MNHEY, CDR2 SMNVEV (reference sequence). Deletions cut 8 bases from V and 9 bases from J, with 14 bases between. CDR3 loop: CASRQVRGPQHF. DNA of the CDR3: TGTGCCAGCCGTCAGGTACGGGGGCCCCAGCATTTT.

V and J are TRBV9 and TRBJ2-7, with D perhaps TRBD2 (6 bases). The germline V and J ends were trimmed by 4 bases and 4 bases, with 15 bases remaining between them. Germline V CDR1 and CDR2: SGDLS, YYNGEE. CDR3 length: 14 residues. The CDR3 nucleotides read TGTGCCAGCAGCAGCGGGCCTGTGGGGTACGAGCAGTACTTC. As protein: CASSSGPVGYEQYF.

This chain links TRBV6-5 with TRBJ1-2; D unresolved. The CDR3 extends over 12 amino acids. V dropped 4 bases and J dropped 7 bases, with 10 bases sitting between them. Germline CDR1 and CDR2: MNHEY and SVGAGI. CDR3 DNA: TGTGCCAGCAGTTCCCCCGGGGTTGGCTACACCTTC. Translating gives CASSSPGVGYTF.

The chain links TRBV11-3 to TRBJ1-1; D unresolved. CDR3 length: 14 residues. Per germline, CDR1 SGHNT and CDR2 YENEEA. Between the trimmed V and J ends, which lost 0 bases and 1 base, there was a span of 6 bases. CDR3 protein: CASSLEGENTEAFF. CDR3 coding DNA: TGTGCCAGCAGCTTAGAAGGCGAGAACACTGAAGCTTTCTTT.

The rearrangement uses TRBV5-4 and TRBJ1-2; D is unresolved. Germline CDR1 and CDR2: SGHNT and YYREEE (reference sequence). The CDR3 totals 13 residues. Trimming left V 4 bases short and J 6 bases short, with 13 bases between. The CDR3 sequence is CASSVAGENGYTF. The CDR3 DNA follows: TGTGCCAGCAGCGTCGCGGGAGAGAATGGCTACACCTTC.

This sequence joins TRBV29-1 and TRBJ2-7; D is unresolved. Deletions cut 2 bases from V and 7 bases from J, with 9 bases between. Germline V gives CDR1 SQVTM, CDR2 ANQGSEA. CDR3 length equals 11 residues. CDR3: CSVEPPEEQYF. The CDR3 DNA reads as TGCAGCGTTGAACCTCCGGAAGAGCAGTACTTC.

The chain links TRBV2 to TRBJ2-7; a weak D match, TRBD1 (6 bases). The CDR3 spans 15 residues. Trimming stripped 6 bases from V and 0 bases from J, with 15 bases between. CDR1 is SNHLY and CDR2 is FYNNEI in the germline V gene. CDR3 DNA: TGTGCCAGCAGGCTATCGAGGGGGACCTCCTACGAGCAGTACTTC. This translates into CASRLSRGTSYEQYF.

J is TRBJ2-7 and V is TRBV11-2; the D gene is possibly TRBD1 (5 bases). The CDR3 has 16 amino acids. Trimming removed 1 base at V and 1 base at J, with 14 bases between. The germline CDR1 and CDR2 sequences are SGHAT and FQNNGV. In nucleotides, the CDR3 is TGTGCCAGCAGCTTAGTAGGAACAGGTCGATCCTACGAGCAGTACTTC. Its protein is CASSLVGTGRSYEQYF.